Given below is one T cell receptor beta chain in context. Here immunoSEQ multiplex PCR was the method, and the copy in TCRdb shows in-frame clones only, minus some. This table holds about 440,000 clones, around 85% found once. The sample comes from a study of Ad26.COV2.S vaccination and SARS-CoV-2 variants. After removal of 1 base from V and 4 bases from J, the junction contained 7 bases not matched to a gene. Germline V CDR1 and CDR2: KGHSH, LQKENI. The CDR3 is 16 amino acids. The treatment denotes: about 20 received Ad26.COV2.S at low or high dose, single or two shots; 5 received placebo; per-sample allocation not given. Collection of samples fell on day 63 after the first vaccine or placebo injection.

The sequence was collected from a person between 18 and 60 years old who received the Ad26.COV2.S COVID-19 vaccine or a placebo. The specimen comprised peripheral blood, sampled in a trial of Ad26.COV2.S vaccine versus placebo. This rearrangement joins TRBV18 to TRBJ2-3; 8 bases fit TRBD2. The CDR3 is CASSPLAGPGADTQYF. The CDR3 DNA reads as TGTGCCAGCTCACCACTAGCGGGACCCGGCGCAGATACGCAGTATTTT.